This T cell receptor (beta chain) was documented in a study of T cell responses to AZD1222 COVID-19 vaccine. The wider study: Pooling of second doses given at about 4 or about 12 weeks was done.

Note on this clone: Its antigen is as yet unknown.

Study outcomes and limitations: Unmutated variant regions are reportedly the target of nearly half of TCRs that are spike-specific. Spike-specific TCR repertoires showed rising breadth and depth after two AZD1222 doses.

Method: immunoSEQ multiplex PCR; TCRdb's copy keeps in-frame clones and lacks some. The sample has roughly 85,000 clones, about 86% seen once. CDR1 SGHTS and CDR2 YDEGEE come from the germline V gene. The junction had 15 bases not matched to a gene; V was cut back by 4 bases and J by 10 bases. The length of the CDR3 is 17 residues. This sequence originates from an adult in good health. The V gene is TRBV5-8, the J gene TRBJ2-1; TRBD2 matches 12 bases. The starting material was peripheral blood, obtained on day 0 of AZD1222 vaccination. CDR3 in DNA: TGTGCCAGCAGCCGGACTTGGTCTAGCGGGGGGGCGCGGGAGCAGTTCTTC. Its translation is CASSRTWSSGGAREQFF.